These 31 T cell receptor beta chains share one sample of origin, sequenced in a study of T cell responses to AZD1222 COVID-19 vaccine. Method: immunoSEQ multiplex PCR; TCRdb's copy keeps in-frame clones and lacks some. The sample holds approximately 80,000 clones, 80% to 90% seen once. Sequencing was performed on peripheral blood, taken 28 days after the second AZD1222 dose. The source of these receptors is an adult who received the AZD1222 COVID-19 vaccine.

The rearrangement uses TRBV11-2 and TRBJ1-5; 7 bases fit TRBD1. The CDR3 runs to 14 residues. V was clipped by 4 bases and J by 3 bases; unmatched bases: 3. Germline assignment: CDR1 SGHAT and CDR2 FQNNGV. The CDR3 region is CASSSGQPNQPQHF. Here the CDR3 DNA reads TGTGCCAGCAGCTCGGGACAGCCCAATCAGCCCCAGCATTTT.

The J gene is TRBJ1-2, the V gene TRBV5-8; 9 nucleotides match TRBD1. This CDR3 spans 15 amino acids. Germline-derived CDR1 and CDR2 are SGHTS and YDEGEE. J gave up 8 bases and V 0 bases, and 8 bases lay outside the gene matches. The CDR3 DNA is TGTGCCAGCAGCTTGGGGGACAGGGTCGCTGGAGGCTACACCTTC. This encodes CASSLGDRVAGGYTF.

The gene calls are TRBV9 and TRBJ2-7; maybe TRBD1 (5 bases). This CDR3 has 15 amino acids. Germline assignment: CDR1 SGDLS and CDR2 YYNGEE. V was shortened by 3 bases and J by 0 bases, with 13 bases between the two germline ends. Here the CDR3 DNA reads TGTGCCAGCAGCGCTGGACACCTCAGCTCCTACGAGCAGTACTTC. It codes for CASSAGHLSSYEQYF. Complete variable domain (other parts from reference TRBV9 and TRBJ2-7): DSGVTQTPKHLITATGQRVTLRCSPRSGDLSVYWYQQSLDQGLQFLIQYYNGEERAKGNILERFSAQQFPDLHSELNLSSLELGDSALYFCASSAGHLSSYEQYFGPGTRLTVT.

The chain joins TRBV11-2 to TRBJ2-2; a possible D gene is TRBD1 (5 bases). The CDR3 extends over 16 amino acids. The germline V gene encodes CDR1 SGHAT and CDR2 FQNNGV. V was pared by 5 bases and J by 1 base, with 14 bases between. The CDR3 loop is CASSPLPQGNTGELFF. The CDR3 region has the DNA TGTGCCAGCAGCCCCCTCCCCCAGGGGAACACCGGGGAGCTGTTTTTT.

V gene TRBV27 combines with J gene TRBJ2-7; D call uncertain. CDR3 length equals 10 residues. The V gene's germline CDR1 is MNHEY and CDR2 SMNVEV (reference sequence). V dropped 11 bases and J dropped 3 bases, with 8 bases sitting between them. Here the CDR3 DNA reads TGTGCCGGGGATTTCTACGAGCAGTACTTC. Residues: CAGDFYEQYF.

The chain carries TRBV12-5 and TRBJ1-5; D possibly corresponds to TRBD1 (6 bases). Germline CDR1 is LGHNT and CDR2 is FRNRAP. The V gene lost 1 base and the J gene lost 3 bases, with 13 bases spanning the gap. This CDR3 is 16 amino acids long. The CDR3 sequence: CASGLDARGFNQPQHF. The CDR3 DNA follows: TGTGCTAGTGGTTTGGACGCCAGGGGTTTCAATCAGCCCCAGCATTTT.

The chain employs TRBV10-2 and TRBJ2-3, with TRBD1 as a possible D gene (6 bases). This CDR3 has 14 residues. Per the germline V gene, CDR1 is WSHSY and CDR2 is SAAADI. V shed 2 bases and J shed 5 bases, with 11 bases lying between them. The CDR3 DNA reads TGCGCCAGCAGTGAGATAACAGGGAGAGATACGCAGTATTTT. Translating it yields CASSEITGRDTQYF.

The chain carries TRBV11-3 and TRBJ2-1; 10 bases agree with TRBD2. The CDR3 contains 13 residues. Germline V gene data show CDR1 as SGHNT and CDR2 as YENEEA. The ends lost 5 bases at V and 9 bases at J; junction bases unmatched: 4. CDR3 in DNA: TGTGCCAGCAGCGACCGGACTAGCGGTGAGCAGTTCTTC. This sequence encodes CASSDRTSGEQFF.

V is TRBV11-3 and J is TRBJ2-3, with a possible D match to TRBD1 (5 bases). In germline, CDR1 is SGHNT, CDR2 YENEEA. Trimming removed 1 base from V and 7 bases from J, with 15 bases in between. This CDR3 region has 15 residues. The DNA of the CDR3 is TGTGCCAGCAGCTTAGGTCAGGGTACCGGATATACGCAGTATTTT. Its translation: CASSLGQGTGYTQYF.

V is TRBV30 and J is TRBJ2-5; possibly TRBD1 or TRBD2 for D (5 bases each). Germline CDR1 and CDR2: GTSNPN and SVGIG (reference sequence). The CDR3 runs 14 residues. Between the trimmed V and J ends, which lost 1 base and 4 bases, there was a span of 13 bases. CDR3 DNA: TGTGCCTGGAGTGGTGGGGACGTTAGAGAGACCCAGTACTTC. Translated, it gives CAWSGGDVRETQYF.

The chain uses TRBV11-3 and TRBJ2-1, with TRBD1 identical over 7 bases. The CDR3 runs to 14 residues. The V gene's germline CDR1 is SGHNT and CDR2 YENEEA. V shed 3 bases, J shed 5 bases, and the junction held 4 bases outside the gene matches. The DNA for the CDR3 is TGTGCCAGCAGCTTCGGGACAGACAACAATGAGCAGTTCTTC. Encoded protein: CASSFGTDNNEQFF.

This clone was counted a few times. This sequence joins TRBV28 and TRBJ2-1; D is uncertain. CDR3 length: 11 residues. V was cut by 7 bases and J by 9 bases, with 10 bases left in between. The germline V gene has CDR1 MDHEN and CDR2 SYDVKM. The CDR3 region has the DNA TGTGCCAGCACCGACGTAGGTGAGCAGTTCTTC. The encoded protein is CASTDVGEQFF.

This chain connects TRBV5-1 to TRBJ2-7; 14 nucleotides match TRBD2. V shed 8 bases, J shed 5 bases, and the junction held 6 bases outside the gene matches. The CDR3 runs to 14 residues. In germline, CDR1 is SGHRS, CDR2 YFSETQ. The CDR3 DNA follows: TGCGCCAGTGGGACTAGCGGGGGAGGAGACGAGCAGTACTTC. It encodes CASGTSGGGDEQYF.

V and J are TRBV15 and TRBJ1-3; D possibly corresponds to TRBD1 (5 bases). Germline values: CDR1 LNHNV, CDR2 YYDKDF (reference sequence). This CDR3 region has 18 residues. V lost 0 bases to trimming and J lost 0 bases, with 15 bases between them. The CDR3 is CATSRDFFGASSGNTIYF. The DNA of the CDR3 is TGTGCCACCAGCAGAGATTTTTTCGGGGCGAGCTCTGGAAACACCATATATTTT.

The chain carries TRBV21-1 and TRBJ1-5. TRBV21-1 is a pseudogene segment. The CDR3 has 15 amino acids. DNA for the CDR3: TGTGCCAGCAGCTACCGGGCCAAATGGGATCAGCCCCAGCATTTT. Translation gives CASSYRAKWDQPQHF.

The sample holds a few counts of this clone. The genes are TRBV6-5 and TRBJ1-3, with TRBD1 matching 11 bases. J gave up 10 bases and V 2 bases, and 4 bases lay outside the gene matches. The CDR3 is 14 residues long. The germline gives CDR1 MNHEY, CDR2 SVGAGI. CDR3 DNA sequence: TGTGCCAGCAGTTACGGACAGGGGGCTGGAACCATATATTTT. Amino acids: CASSYGQGAGTIYF.

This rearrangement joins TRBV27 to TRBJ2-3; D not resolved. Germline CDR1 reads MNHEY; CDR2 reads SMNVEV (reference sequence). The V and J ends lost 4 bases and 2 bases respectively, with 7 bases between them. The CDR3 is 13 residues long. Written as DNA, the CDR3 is TGTGCCAGCAGTTCATACAACACAGATACGCAGTATTTT. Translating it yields CASSSYNTDTQYF.

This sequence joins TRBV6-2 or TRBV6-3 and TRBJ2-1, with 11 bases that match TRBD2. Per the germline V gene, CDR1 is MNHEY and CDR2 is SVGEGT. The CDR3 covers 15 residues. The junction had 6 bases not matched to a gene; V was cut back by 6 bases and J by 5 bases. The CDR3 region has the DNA TGTGCCAGCAGCCCTAGCGGGAGGAACAACAATGAGCAGTTCTTC. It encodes CASSPSGRNNNEQFF.

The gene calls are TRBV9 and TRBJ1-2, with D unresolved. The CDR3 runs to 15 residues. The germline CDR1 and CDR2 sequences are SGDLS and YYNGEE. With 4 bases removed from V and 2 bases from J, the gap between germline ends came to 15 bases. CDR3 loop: CASSPRLVANYGYTF. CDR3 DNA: TGTGCCAGCAGCCCCCGTTTGGTTGCGAACTATGGCTACACCTTC.

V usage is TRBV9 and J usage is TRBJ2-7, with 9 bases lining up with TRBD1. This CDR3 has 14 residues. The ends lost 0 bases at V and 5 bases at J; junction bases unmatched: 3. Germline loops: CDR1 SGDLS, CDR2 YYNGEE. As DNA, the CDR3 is TGTGCCAGCAGCGTAGGAGGACAGGGGAACGAGCAGTACTTC. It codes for CASSVGGQGNEQYF.

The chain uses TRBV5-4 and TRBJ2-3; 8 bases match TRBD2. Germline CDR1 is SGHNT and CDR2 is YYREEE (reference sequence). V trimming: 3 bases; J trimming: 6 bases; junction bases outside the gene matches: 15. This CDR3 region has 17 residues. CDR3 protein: CASSYPGPTGGMDTQYF. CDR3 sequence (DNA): TGTGCCAGCAGCTACCCGGGACCCACGGGGGGGATGGATACGCAGTATTTT.

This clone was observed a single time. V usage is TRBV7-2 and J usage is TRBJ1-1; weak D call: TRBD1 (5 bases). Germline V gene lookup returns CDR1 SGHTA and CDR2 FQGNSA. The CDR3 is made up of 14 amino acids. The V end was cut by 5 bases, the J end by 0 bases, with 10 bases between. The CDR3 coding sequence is TGTGCCAGCAGCCGCAGGGTAGTGAACACTGAAGCTTTCTTT. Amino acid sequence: CASSRRVVNTEAFF.

CDR3 region: CASRRTGMAQPQHF. DNA of the CDR3: TGTGCCAGCAGGAGGACAGGGATGGCTCAGCCCCAGCATTTT. The chain combines TRBV2 with TRBJ1-5; 8 bases are shared with TRBD1. Trimming took 6 bases from V and 6 from J; bases not matched to a gene: 7. Germline V gives CDR1 SNHLY, CDR2 FYNNEI. CDR3 size: 14 residues.

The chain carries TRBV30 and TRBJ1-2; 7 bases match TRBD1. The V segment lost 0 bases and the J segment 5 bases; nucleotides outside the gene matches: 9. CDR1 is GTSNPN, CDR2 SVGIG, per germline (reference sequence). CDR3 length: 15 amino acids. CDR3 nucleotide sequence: TGTGCCTGGAGTGTAGGAGGGGGCGAGGTTTATGGCTACACCTTC. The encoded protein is CAWSVGGGEVYGYTF. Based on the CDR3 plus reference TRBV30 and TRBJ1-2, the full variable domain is SQTIHQWPATLVQPVGSPLSLECTVEGTSNPNLYWYRQAAGRGLQLLFYSVGIGQISSEVPQNLSASRPQDRQFILSSKKLLLSDSGFYLCAWSVGGGEVYGYTFGSGTRLTVV.

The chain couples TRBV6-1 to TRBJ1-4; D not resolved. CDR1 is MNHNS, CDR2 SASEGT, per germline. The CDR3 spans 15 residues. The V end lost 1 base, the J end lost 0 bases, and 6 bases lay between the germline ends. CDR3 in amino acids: CASSEVRSTNEKLFF. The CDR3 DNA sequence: TGTGCCAGCAGTGAAGTCCGATCAACTAATGAAAAACTGTTTTTT.

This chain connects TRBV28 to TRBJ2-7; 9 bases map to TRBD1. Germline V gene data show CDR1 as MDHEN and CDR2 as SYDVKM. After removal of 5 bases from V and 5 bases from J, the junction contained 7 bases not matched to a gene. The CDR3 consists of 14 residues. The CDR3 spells CASSAGQGRHEQYF. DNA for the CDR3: TGTGCCAGCAGTGCGGGACAGGGACGGCACGAGCAGTACTTC.

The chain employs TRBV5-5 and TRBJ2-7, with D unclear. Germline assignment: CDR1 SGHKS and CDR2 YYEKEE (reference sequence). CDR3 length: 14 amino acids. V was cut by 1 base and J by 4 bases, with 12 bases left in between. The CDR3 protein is CASSLSSAKYEQYF. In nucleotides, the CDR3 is TGTGCCAGCAGCTTGTCATCGGCCAAGTACGAGCAGTACTTC.

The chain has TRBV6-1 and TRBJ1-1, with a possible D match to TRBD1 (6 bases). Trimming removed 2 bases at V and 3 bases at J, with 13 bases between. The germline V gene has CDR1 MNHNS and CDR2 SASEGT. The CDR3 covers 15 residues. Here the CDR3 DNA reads TGTGCCAGCAGTGAACTGGTGGGGGCTTACACTGAAGCTTTCTTT. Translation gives CASSELVGAYTEAFF.

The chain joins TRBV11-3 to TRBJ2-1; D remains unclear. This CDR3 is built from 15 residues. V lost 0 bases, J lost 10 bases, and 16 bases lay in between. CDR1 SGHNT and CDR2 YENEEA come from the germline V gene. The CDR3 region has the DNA TGTGCCAGCAGCTTAGATGGGGTGGGCAGAGGCGAGCAGTTCTTC. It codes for CASSLDGVGRGEQFF.

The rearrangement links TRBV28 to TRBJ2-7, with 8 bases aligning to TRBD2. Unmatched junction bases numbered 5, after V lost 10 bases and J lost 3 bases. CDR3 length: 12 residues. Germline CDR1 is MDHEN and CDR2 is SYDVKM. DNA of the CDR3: TGTGCCACTAGCGGGTTCAACTACGAGCAGTACTTC. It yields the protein CATSGFNYEQYF.

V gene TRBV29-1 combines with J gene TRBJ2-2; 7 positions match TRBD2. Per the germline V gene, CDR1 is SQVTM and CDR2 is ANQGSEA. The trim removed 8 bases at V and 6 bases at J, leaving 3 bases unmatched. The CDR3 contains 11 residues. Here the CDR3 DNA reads TGCAGCCATGGGGGGGCCGGGGAGCTGTTTTTT. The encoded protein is CSHGGAGELFF.